A single sample is the source of the 6 T cell receptor beta chains below, sequenced in a study of blood T cell repertoires in COVID-19. The data were produced by immunoSEQ multiplex PCR, yet TCRdb's version contains in-frame clones alone and is incomplete. Found here are 250,000 or so clones, 84% of them singletons; the top ten hold 4%. Sequencing was done on a sample of peripheral blood. All receptors come from a man aged 50 to 59 with acute or convalescent COVID-19.

This clone was seen a single time. For the CDR3, the DNA is TGTGCCAGCAGCTTAGCGGACAGGGGTTACGGCTACACCTTC. Translation gives CASSLADRGYGYTF. The chain has TRBV7-2 and TRBJ1-2, with 9 positions matching TRBD1. After removal of 0 bases from V and 8 bases from J, the junction contained 4 bases not matched to a gene. CDR3 length: 14 residues. From germline, CDR1 is SGHTA and CDR2 FQGNSA. Looking up the rest from reference TRBV7-2 and TRBJ1-2 gives the full variable domain: GAGVSQSPSNKVTEKGKDVELRCDPISGHTALYWYRQSLGQGLEFLIYFQGNSAPDKSGLPSDRFSAERTGGSVSTLTIQRTQQEDSAVYLCASSLADRGYGYTFGSGTRLTVV.

This chain connects TRBV11-3 to TRBJ2-1; D gene ambiguous. The V and J ends lost 1 base and 10 bases respectively, with 17 bases between them. The CDR3 is made up of 15 amino acids. CDR1 SGHNT and CDR2 YENEEA come from the germline V gene. The CDR3 is CASSLGATVTHEQFF. CDR3 sequence (DNA): TGTGCCAGCAGCTTAGGGGCGACGGTGACACACGAGCAGTTCTTC.

The chain is built from TRBV6-2 or TRBV6-3 and TRBJ2-3; 7 nucleotides align to TRBD2. CDR3 length: 18 amino acids. CDR1 MNHEY and CDR2 SVGEGT come from the germline V gene. The J segment lost 0 bases and the V segment lost 6 bases, leaving 15 bases of the junction unmatched. The CDR3 DNA reads TGTGCCAGCAGCATCCCATCGCCTAGCGGAGGTAGCACAGATACGCAGTATTTT. This codes for CASSIPSPSGGSTDTQYF.

Here the CDR3 DNA reads TGTGCCAGCAGCTCACGGCGGGGGCCAGATACGCAGTATTTT. This codes for CASSSRRGPDTQYF. This chain uses TRBV6-5 with TRBJ2-3, with a weak D call TRBD2 (7 bases). Deletions cut 6 bases from V and 4 bases from J, with 14 bases between. The CDR3 totals 14 residues. From germline, CDR1 is MNHEY and CDR2 SVGAGI.

The chain is built from TRBV19 and TRBJ2-2; 8 bases are a match to TRBD1. The V gene end was trimmed by 8 bases and the J gene end by 5 bases; junction bases not matched to a gene: 4. There are 13 residues in the CDR3. Looked up from germline, CDR1 is LNHDA and CDR2 is SQIVND (reference sequence). In nucleotides, the CDR3 is TGTGCCAGTGGGCGGACAGGGACCGGGGAGCTGTTTTTT. Encoded protein: CASGRTGTGELFF.

J is TRBJ2-7 and V is TRBV10-3; 9 bases align to TRBD1. Germline CDR1 reads ENHRY; CDR2 reads SYGVKD. The length of the CDR3 is 14 residues. Losses at the gene ends were 2 bases for V and 3 bases for J; bases not matched to a gene: 2. DNA of the CDR3: TGTGCCATCAGTGAGGGACAGGGGTACTACGAGCAGTACTTC. Protein: CAISEGQGYYEQYF.